The next 25 T cell receptor beta chains were all read from a single sample in a study of T cell responses to AZD1222 COVID-19 vaccine. Using immunoSEQ multiplex PCR, the repertoire was profiled, and TCRdb retains in-frame clones only, with some absent. The profile covers 80,000 to 100,000 clones, with just over 90% appearing a single time and under 14% taken by the ten largest. Sequenced here: peripheral blood, sampled 28 days after the second AZD1222 dose. The receptors come from an adult who received the AZD1222 COVID-19 vaccine.

The V and J genes are TRBV30 and TRBJ1-1; D not resolved. The CDR3 loop spans 12 amino acids. Germline V gives CDR1 GTSNPN, CDR2 SVGIG (reference sequence). V lost 5 bases and J lost 0, with 7 bases in between. The CDR3, as DNA: TGTGCCTGGGGGCACATGAACACTGAAGCTTTCTTT. Translation gives CAWGHMNTEAFF.

The chain combines TRBV6-5 with TRBJ2-1, with 10 bases fitting TRBD2. This CDR3 comprises 15 residues. After removal of 10 bases from V and 0 bases from J, the junction contained 6 bases not matched to a gene. In germline, CDR1 is MNHEY, CDR2 SVGAGI. The CDR3, as DNA: TGTGCCACCCGAAGCGGGGGGGCCTCCTACAATGAGCAGTTCTTC. Amino acid sequence: CATRSGGASYNEQFF.

The chain joins TRBV4-2 to TRBJ1-5; 7 bases align to TRBD1. V shed 1 base and J 7 bases; nucleotides not matched to a gene: 4. Germline V lookup: CDR1 LGHNA, CDR2 YNFKEQ. The CDR3 has 14 amino acids. The CDR3 nucleotides are TGTGCCAGCAGCCAAGTAGGGGGCGGACAGCCCCAGCATTTT. Translated, it gives CASSQVGGGQPQHF.

This CDR3 is CASSFDSNQPQHF. The CDR3 nucleotides are TGCGCCAGCAGCTTCGACAGCAATCAGCCCCAGCATTTT. The chain has TRBV5-1 and TRBJ1-5; D unresolved. The CDR3 is made up of 13 amino acids. V dropped 2 bases and J dropped 1 base, with 4 bases sitting between them. Germline V CDR1 and CDR2: SGHRS, YFSETQ.

This chain connects TRBV6-4 to TRBJ2-3, with 11 positions matching TRBD2. The CDR3 contains 15 residues. Germline-derived CDR1 and CDR2 are MRHNA and SNTAGT. With V trimmed by 4 bases and J by 4 bases, 4 bases remained unmatched. CDR3 sequence: CASSVLAGVADTQYF. DNA of the CDR3: TGTGCCAGCAGTGTACTAGCGGGGGTGGCAGATACGCAGTATTTT.

Note on this clone: Other DNA variants within this sample encode the same CDR3. The genes are TRBV18 and TRBJ1-3; possibly TRBD1 for D (5 bases). This CDR3 spans 15 amino acids. CDR1 and CDR2 from the germline V gene are KGHSH and LQKENI. The V end lost 0 bases, the J end lost 0 bases, and 6 bases lay between the germline ends. The CDR3, as DNA: TGTGCCAGCTCACCACCGGGGGGCTCTGGAAACACCATATATTTT. It yields the protein CASSPPGGSGNTIYF.

The chain joins TRBV2 to TRBJ2-2, with 7 bases lining up with TRBD1. The germline gives CDR1 SNHLY, CDR2 FYNNEI. The CDR3 consists of 14 residues. V trimming: 6 bases; J trimming: 5 bases; junction bases outside the gene matches: 6. DNA of the CDR3: TGTGCCAGCAGCGGGGACAGCTGGACCGGGGAGCTGTTTTTT. It is translated as CASSGDSWTGELFF.

The CDR3, as DNA: TGTGCCAGCAGCCAACGGGACTTATCCTACAATGAGCAGTTCTTC. It is translated as CASSQRDLSYNEQFF. The V and J genes are TRBV16 and TRBJ2-1; a weak D match, TRBD2 (6 bases). Trimming cost V 2 bases and J 1 base, with 9 bases left between them. CDR3 length equals 15 residues. Germline V gene data show CDR1 as KGHSY and CDR2 as FQNENV.

The chain employs TRBV5-1 and TRBJ1-1, with D unresolved. The ends were cut back, 4 bases at V and 3 bases at J, with 10 bases in the middle. The CDR3 contains 13 residues. Germline CDR1 reads SGHRS; CDR2 reads YFSETQ. The chain's CDR3 is CASSMSRDTEAFF. In DNA, the CDR3 is TGCGCCAGCAGCATGTCGAGGGACACTGAAGCTTTCTTT.

This clone was counted once. V is TRBV9 and J is TRBJ2-3; no firm D call. Germline lookup yields CDR1 SGDLS and CDR2 YYNGEE. The CDR3 extends over 15 amino acids. V was clipped by 0 bases and J by 0 bases, with 8 bases between them. The CDR3 bases are TGTGCCAGCAGCGTAGCTGGCGCTAGCACAGATACGCAGTATTTT. Protein: CASSVAGASTDTQYF.

The gene calls are TRBV28 and TRBJ1-5; D is unresolved. The CDR3 has 17 residues. Per germline, CDR1 MDHEN and CDR2 SYDVKM. Trimming cost V 6 bases and J 1 base, with 19 bases left between them. The CDR3 DNA reads TGTGCCAGCAGCCTTGTAGGGATTGATTTAAGCAATCAGCCCCAGCATTTT. Translated, it gives CASSLVGIDLSNQPQHF.

In its sample, this clone was seen once. The V call is TRBV2, the J call TRBJ1-1; possibly TRBD1 for D (5 bases). The CDR3 length is 14 residues. V dropped 1 base and J dropped 3 bases, with 9 bases sitting between them. Germline V gene data show CDR1 as SNHLY and CDR2 as FYNNEI. CDR3 residues: CASSEGGTYTEAFF. In DNA form, the CDR3 reads TGTGCCAGCAGTGAAGGGGGCACATACACTGAAGCTTTCTTT.

The J gene is TRBJ1-6, the V gene TRBV7-9, with 7 positions matching TRBD1. Germline V gene data show CDR1 as SEHNR and CDR2 as FQNEAQ (reference sequence). V shed 5 bases, J shed 7 bases, and the junction held 2 bases outside the gene matches. This CDR3 contains 13 residues. CDR3 in amino acids: CASSGDRNSPLHF. The CDR3 DNA is TGTGCCAGCAGCGGGGACAGAAATTCACCCCTCCACTTT.

V is TRBV6-1 and J is TRBJ1-3, with D maybe TRBD1 (5 bases). The length of the CDR3 is 17 residues. The germline gives CDR1 MNHNS, CDR2 SASEGT. V was pared by 3 bases and J by 4 bases, with 19 bases between. The CDR3 DNA is TGTGCCAGCAGTGAGGTCCCGGGACGGCTCTCCGGAAACACCATATATTTT. It encodes CASSEVPGRLSGNTIYF.

V usage is TRBV4-1 and J usage is TRBJ1-2; D not resolved. The length of the CDR3 is 15 residues. Germline loops: CDR1 MGHRA, CDR2 YSYEKL. V lost 7 bases and J 3 bases, leaving 18 bases between the germline ends. CDR3 coding DNA: TGCGCCAGCACTCGCATCGGGCGGGGAGACTATGGCTACACCTTC. Protein sequence: CASTRIGRGDYGYTF.

V usage is TRBV2 and J usage is TRBJ1-3; no reliable D call. V dropped 7 bases and J dropped 4 bases, with 11 bases sitting between them. The CDR3 consists of 13 residues. Germline CDR1 is SNHLY and CDR2 is FYNNEI. CDR3 in DNA: TGTGCCAGCACCCTCCTGTTGGGAAACACCATATATTTT. Amino acids: CASTLLLGNTIYF.

The chain is built from TRBV27 and TRBJ1-1; a weak D match, TRBD1 (6 bases). The CDR3 contains 14 residues. Germline V gives CDR1 MNHEY, CDR2 SMNVEV (reference sequence). V was shortened by 6 bases and J by 3 bases, with 14 bases between the two germline ends. Here the CDR3 reads CASRSSGGHTEAFF. As DNA, the CDR3 is TGTGCCAGCAGGTCCTCGGGGGGGCACACTGAAGCTTTCTTT.

The rearrangement links TRBV2 to TRBJ1-1; 7 bases line up with TRBD1. In germline, CDR1 is SNHLY, CDR2 FYNNEI. The CDR3 spans 13 residues. V lost 7 bases to trimming and J lost 4 bases; unmatched junction nucleotides: 6. The CDR3: CASTRGTLTEAFF. DNA for the CDR3: TGTGCCAGCACCAGGGGGACCCTCACTGAAGCTTTCTTT.

The rearrangement uses TRBV2 and TRBJ1-1; possibly TRBD1 for D (5 bases). V dropped 5 bases and J dropped 11 bases, with 12 bases sitting between them. CDR1 and CDR2 from the germline V gene are SNHLY and FYNNEI. The CDR3 is made up of 11 amino acids. CDR3 sequence: CASSSEGRAFF. CDR3 bases: TGTGCCAGCAGTTCCGAGGGGCGGGCTTTCTTT.

V gene TRBV4-1 combines with J gene TRBJ1-2, with 9 bases aligning to TRBD1. Germline CDR1 and CDR2: MGHRA and YSYEKL. The length of the CDR3 is 16 residues. After removal of 0 bases from V and 4 bases from J, the junction contained 6 bases not matched to a gene. CDR3 loop: CASSQDRGQGPYGYTF. The DNA of the CDR3 is TGCGCCAGCAGCCAAGATCGGGGACAGGGACCCTATGGCTACACCTTC.

The rearrangement links TRBV9 to TRBJ2-1; 11 nucleotides agree with TRBD1. This CDR3 has 14 residues. After removal of 2 bases from V and 8 bases from J, the junction contained 3 bases not matched to a gene. The V gene's germline CDR1 is SGDLS and CDR2 YYNGEE. CDR3 protein: CASSVGQGAYEQFF. The CDR3 coding sequence is TGTGCCAGCAGCGTTGGACAGGGGGCCTATGAGCAGTTCTTC.

The chain couples TRBV10-3 to TRBJ1-1, with D possibly TRBD1 on 5 matching bases. Trimming removed 2 bases at V and 5 bases at J, with 9 bases between. Germline V gene lookup returns CDR1 ENHRY and CDR2 SYGVKD. The CDR3 extends over 13 amino acids. The DNA for the CDR3 is TGTGCCATCAGTGAGGGCAGGGAGACTGAAGCTTTCTTT. This gives the protein CAISEGRETEAFF.

This clone was recorded only once. The V and J genes are TRBV29-1 and TRBJ2-3, with 8 bases that match TRBD1. The length of the CDR3 is 12 residues. The germline gives CDR1 SQVTM, CDR2 ANQGSEA. The V segment lost 5 bases and the J segment 4 bases; nucleotides outside the gene matches: 2. The CDR3, as DNA: TGCAGCGTTAGGACAGGGTCAGATACGCAGTATTTT. Translating gives CSVRTGSDTQYF.

This chain connects TRBV6-1 to TRBJ1-3; no definite D call. CDR1 and CDR2 from the germline V gene are MNHNS and SASEGT. The V end was cut by 2 bases, the J end by 3 bases, with 23 bases between. The CDR3 is 19 amino acids. DNA of the CDR3: TGTGCCAGCAGTGAACTCCTTGTGTATGGGGAAGGCCGTGGAAACACCATATATTTT. This codes for CASSELLVYGEGRGNTIYF.

This chain links TRBV5-1 with TRBJ2-1; a possible D gene is TRBD2 (6 bases). V lost 1 base and J 7 bases, leaving 12 bases between the germline ends. Germline V gene data show CDR1 as SGHRS and CDR2 as YFSETQ. This CDR3 has 14 residues. CDR3: CASSLYQEGNEQFF. CDR3 in DNA: TGCGCCAGCAGCTTGTACCAGGAGGGGAATGAGCAGTTCTTC.